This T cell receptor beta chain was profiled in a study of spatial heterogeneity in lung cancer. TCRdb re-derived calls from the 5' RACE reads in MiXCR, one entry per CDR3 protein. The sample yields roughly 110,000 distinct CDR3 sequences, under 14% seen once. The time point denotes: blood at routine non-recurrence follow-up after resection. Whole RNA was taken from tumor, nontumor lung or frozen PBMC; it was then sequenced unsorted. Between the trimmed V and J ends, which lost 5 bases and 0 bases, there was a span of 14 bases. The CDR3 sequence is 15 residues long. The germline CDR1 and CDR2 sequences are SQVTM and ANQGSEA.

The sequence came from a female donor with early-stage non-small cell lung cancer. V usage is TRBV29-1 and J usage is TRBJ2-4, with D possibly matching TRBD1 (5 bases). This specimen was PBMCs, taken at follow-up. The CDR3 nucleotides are TGCAGCGTTAGGACACCAGATTTAGCCAAAAACATTCAGTACTTC. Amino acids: CSVRTPDLAKNIQYF.